Given below is one TCR beta chain in context. As yet, its antigen is unknown. The length of the CDR3 is 16 residues. Germline V lookup: CDR1 LGHNA, CDR2 YSLEER. The trim removed 3 bases at V and 8 bases at J, leaving 9 bases unmatched. Focal radiation plus CTLA-4 blockade with ipilimumab was given to patients with chemo-refractory metastatic non-small-cell lung cancer. The entry originates in a study of radiotherapy plus CTLA-4 blockade in lung cancer. At the level of the study: Disease control was seen in about 34% of patients, objective responses in around 20%.

Study conclusions and caveats: Peripheral blood showed expansion of tumor-derived TCR clones after radiotherapy and ipilimumab.

The repertoire was sequenced with immunoSEQ multiplex PCR; TCRdb's copy has only in-frame clones and lacks some. The sample has about 56,000 clones; around 80% are singletons. Sequenced material: peripheral blood, taken from a patient treated with radiotherapy plus ipilimumab. The genes are TRBV4-3 and TRBJ2-3; 12 positions agree with TRBD2. The TCR originated in a human donor with non-small cell lung cancer who had a complete response to radiotherapy plus ipilimumab. The chain's CDR3 is CASSQGLAGLGVTQYF. For the CDR3, the DNA is TGCGCCAGCAGCCAGGGACTAGCGGGCCTGGGAGTTACGCAGTATTTT.